Following are 25 T cell receptor beta chains from one sample sequenced in a study of shared clonotypes between healthy human individuals. Here immunoSEQ multiplex PCR was the method, and the copy in TCRdb shows in-frame clones only, minus some. The profile shows about 2 million clones, just under 95% of them singletons. It was CD45RO-negative cells, positively selected for CCR7, that made up naive CD8 cells, with terminally differentiated effector memory CD45RA+ cells excluded. Sequencing was carried out using naive CD8+ T cells sorted from blood. The receptors derive from a man between 18 and 35 years old in good health.

J is TRBJ2-7 and V is TRBV5-6; possibly TRBD2 for D (5 bases). The germline V and J ends were trimmed by 4 bases and 0 bases, with 11 bases remaining between them. The length of the CDR3 is 14 residues. From germline, CDR1 is SGHDT and CDR2 YYEEEE. In nucleotides, the CDR3 is TGTGCCAGCAGCCCCGCGACTAACTCCTACGAGCAGTACTTC. Its translation: CASSPATNSYEQYF.

The gene calls are TRBV10-1 and TRBJ2-3, with TRBD2 matching over 7 bases. The trim removed 2 bases at V and 0 bases at J, leaving 5 bases unmatched. The CDR3 length is 16 residues. Per the germline V gene, CDR1 is WNHNN and CDR2 is SYGVQD (reference sequence). The CDR3 sequence: CASSEQAGPSTDTQYF. CDR3 in DNA: TGCGCCAGCAGTGAGCAAGCGGGGCCAAGCACAGATACGCAGTATTTT.

In this sample, this clone turned up once. Different DNA sequences within this sample yield the same CDR3. The rearrangement joins TRBV7-2 to TRBJ2-1; TRBD2 is a possible D gene (5 bases). This CDR3 has 15 amino acids. Trimming stripped 2 bases from V and 0 bases from J, with 8 bases between. CDR1 is SGHTA and CDR2 is FQGNSA in the germline V gene. CDR3 protein: CASSLRESSYNEQFF. The CDR3 coding sequence is TGTGCCAGCAGCTTAAGGGAGAGCTCCTACAATGAGCAGTTCTTC.

The J gene is TRBJ1-4, the V gene TRBV19; D remains ambiguous. V lost 7 bases and J 3 bases, leaving 15 bases between the germline ends. CDR3 length: 15 residues. The germline gives CDR1 LNHDA, CDR2 SQIVND (reference sequence). CDR3 nucleotides: TGTGCCAGTACTACAACGGGTGCGGCTAATGAAAAACTGTTTTTT. This translates into CASTTTGAANEKLFF.

The chain has TRBV7-9 and TRBJ2-7; 11 bases align to TRBD2. The CDR3 consists of 17 residues. Trimming at V came to 5 bases and at J to 4 bases, leaving 13 bases not matched to a gene. Germline CDR1 SEHNR, CDR2 FQNEAQ (reference sequence). CDR3 in amino acids: CASSQGTSGPDWYEQYF. The DNA for the CDR3 is TGTGCCAGCAGCCAGGGGACTAGCGGTCCAGATTGGTACGAGCAGTACTTC.

The chain carries TRBV13 and TRBJ2-7; tentatively, D is TRBD1 (6 bases). The CDR3 has 14 amino acids. The V end lost 1 base, the J end lost 3 bases, and 10 bases lay between the germline ends. Looked up from germline, CDR1 is PRHDT and CDR2 is FYEKMQ (reference sequence). The CDR3, as DNA: TGTGCCAGCAGCTTAGCGCCGGGACACTACGAGCAGTACTTC. It is translated as CASSLAPGHYEQYF.

The CDR3 region has the DNA TGTGCCAGCAGTGAAGGGGCGGGGGGCACCTACGAGCAGTACTTC. It is translated as CASSEGAGGTYEQYF. This sequence joins TRBV2 and TRBJ2-7, with 8 positions matching TRBD2. Germline V gives CDR1 SNHLY, CDR2 FYNNEI. The junction had 4 bases not matched to a gene; V was cut back by 1 base and J by 2 bases. The CDR3 is made up of 15 amino acids.

The rearrangement uses TRBV5-1 and TRBJ2-3; a weak D match, TRBD1 (6 bases). The CDR3 covers 16 residues. CDR1 SGHRS and CDR2 YFSETQ come from the germline V gene. Deletions cut 6 bases from V and 2 bases from J, with 19 bases between. This CDR3 reads CASNTGQRPPTDTQYF. For the CDR3, the DNA is TGCGCCAGCAACACTGGACAGAGGCCGCCCACAGATACGCAGTATTTT.

As regards this clone: An end of the junction differs from the germline gene, which may be a read error. The chain couples TRBV7-7 to TRBJ2-7; weak D call: TRBD2 (6 bases). The germline V gene has CDR1 SSHAT and CDR2 FNYEAQ (reference sequence). This CDR3 has 13 amino acids. CDR3: CASSPGGAGEQYF. As DNA, the CDR3 is TGTGCTAGCAGCCCAGGCGGGGCAGGAGAGCAGTACTTC. The whole variable domain, filled in from reference TRBV7-7 and TRBJ2-7, reads GAGVSQSPRYKVTKRGQDVTLRCDPISSHATLYWYQQALGQGPEFLTYFNYEAQPDKSGLPSDRFSAERPEGSISTLTIQRTEQRDSAMYRCASSPGGAGEQYFGPGTRLTVT.

V and J are TRBV4-1 and TRBJ2-2, with TRBD2 identical over 9 bases. V gave up 5 bases and J gave up 4 bases; unmatched junction bases: 8. Germline CDR1 and CDR2: MGHRA and YSYEKL. The CDR3 contains 16 residues. CDR3: CASSATAGGRTGELFF. The CDR3 nucleotides are TGCGCCAGCAGCGCTACTGCGGGGGGGCGCACCGGGGAGCTGTTTTTT.

Concerning this clone: Within the sample, other DNA sequences also encode this same CDR3. This chain connects TRBV28 to TRBJ2-3; D gene unclear. Germline CDR1 is MDHEN and CDR2 is SYDVKM. This CDR3 comprises 13 residues. V lost 3 bases, J lost 2 bases, and 6 bases lay in between. Here the CDR3 reads CASSFRITDTQYF. CDR3 nucleotides: TGTGCCAGCAGTTTTAGGATCACAGATACGCAGTATTTT.

The rearrangement uses TRBV2 and TRBJ2-7; TRBD1 is a possible D gene (6 bases). The CDR3 loop spans 13 amino acids. Germline V gene lookup returns CDR1 SNHLY and CDR2 FYNNEI. The germline V and J ends were trimmed by 3 bases and 6 bases, with 12 bases remaining between them. The CDR3 region has the DNA TGTGCCAGCAGTGATGGACAGCCGGCCGAGCAGTACTTC. Translated, it gives CASSDGQPAEQYF.

The V call is TRBV2, the J call TRBJ1-1; D not resolved. The germline CDR1 and CDR2 sequences are SNHLY and FYNNEI. The CDR3 loop spans 12 amino acids. Between the trimmed V and J ends, which lost 8 bases and 8 bases, there was a span of 15 bases. CDR3 bases: TGTGCCAGCGCAACGGCTAGGCCCGAAGCTTTCTTT. It encodes CASATARPEAFF.

The chain links TRBV19 to TRBJ1-5; possible D gene TRBD1, 5 bases. The CDR3 covers 17 residues. The V and J ends lost 5 bases and 7 bases respectively, with 24 bases between them. Looked up from germline, CDR1 is LNHDA and CDR2 is SQIVND (reference sequence). The CDR3 sequence is CASSFSVGTRPDQPQHF. The DNA for the CDR3 is TGTGCCAGTAGTTTCTCGGTGGGGACCAGGCCAGACCAGCCCCAGCATTTT.

The J gene is TRBJ1-1, the V gene TRBV4-1, with D uncertain. The V and J ends lost 6 bases and 1 base respectively, with 15 bases between them. The germline CDR1 and CDR2 sequences are MGHRA and YSYEKL. The CDR3 spans 15 residues. CDR3 nucleotides: TGCGCCAGCAGTCAACTCACAGAAAGGAACACTGAAGCTTTCTTT. Translation: CASSQLTERNTEAFF.

The chain couples TRBV19 to TRBJ2-7; D tentatively reads TRBD1 or TRBD2 (5 bases each). Germline CDR1 reads LNHDA; CDR2 reads SQIVND (reference sequence). Between the trimmed V and J ends, which lost 3 bases and 5 bases, there was a span of 11 bases. This CDR3 comprises 13 residues. As DNA, the CDR3 is TGTGCCAGTAGTATGAATAGGGACCACGAGCAGTACTTC. It is translated as CASSMNRDHEQYF.

Of note for this clone: Distinct nucleotide sequences in the sample also encode this CDR3. The chain combines TRBV27 with TRBJ2-5; 7 nucleotides align to TRBD2. Germline trimming cut 2 bases from V and 4 bases from J; bases unmatched to any gene: 10. Per germline, CDR1 MNHEY and CDR2 SMNVEV (reference sequence). The CDR3 is 16 residues long. CDR3 nucleotides: TGTGCCAGCAGTTTAAGTCCTGCTAGCGGTGTAGAGACCCAGTACTTC. Translation gives CASSLSPASGVETQYF.

CDR3 in DNA: TGTGCTAGTGGGGATGGGACGGGACTAGCTATTAATGAGCAGTTCTTC. This gives the protein CASGDGTGLAINEQFF. The rearrangement joins TRBV12-5 to TRBJ2-1; 9 bases align to TRBD2. The CDR3 is 16 residues long. Trimming removed 6 bases from V and 7 bases from J; junction bases left unmatched: 13. In germline, CDR1 is LGHNT, CDR2 FRNRAP.

The chain is built from TRBV29-1 and TRBJ2-5; 9 nucleotides match TRBD2. This CDR3 region has 13 residues. J lost 6 bases, V lost 4 bases, and 6 bases had no gene match. The germline V gene has CDR1 SQVTM and CDR2 ANQGSEA. The CDR3 region is CSVVAGGPQTQYF. CDR3 nucleotides: TGCAGCGTTGTTGCGGGAGGGCCACAGACCCAGTACTTC. Based on the CDR3 plus reference TRBV29-1 and TRBJ2-5, the full variable domain is SAVISQKPSRDICQRGTSLTIQCQVDSQVTMMFWYRQQPGQSLTLIATANQGSEATYESGFVIDKFPISRPNLTFSTLTVSNMSPEDSSIYLCSVVAGGPQTQYFGPGTRLLVL.

V gene TRBV5-1 combines with J gene TRBJ1-1; the D is unclear. Germline V gene sequence: CDR1 SGHRS, CDR2 YFSETQ. V was clipped by 4 bases and J by 4 bases, with 11 bases between them. The CDR3 is 13 amino acids. In DNA form, the CDR3 reads TGCGCCAGCAGCCGGAGGTATGGCACTGAAGCTTTCTTT. It encodes CASSRRYGTEAFF.

This chain links TRBV25-1 with TRBJ1-5, with D unclear. Trimming stripped 3 bases from V and 5 bases from J, with 8 bases between. The CDR3 contains 13 residues. CDR1 is MGHDK and CDR2 is SYGVNS in the germline V gene. For the CDR3, the DNA is TGTGCCAGCAGTGAGACCGCTTATCAGCCCCAGCATTTT. Residues: CASSETAYQPQHF.

In regard to this clone: The same CDR3 can be traced to other DNA sequences in this sample. V and J are TRBV9 and TRBJ1-1, with D perhaps matching TRBD1 (5 bases). Trimming took 6 bases from V and 5 from J, leaving 11 bases between them. CDR1 and CDR2 (germline): SGDLS, YYNGEE. CDR3 length: 12 amino acids. As DNA, the CDR3 is TGTGCCAGCACCCCCGGGGGGACTGAAGCTTTCTTT. Protein: CASTPGGTEAFF.

This chain links TRBV7-2 with TRBJ2-7; 10 bases match TRBD2. In germline, CDR1 is SGHTA, CDR2 FQGNSA. Trimming removed 1 base from V and 6 bases from J; junction bases left unmatched: 15. This CDR3 comprises 18 residues. CDR3 nucleotides: TGTGCCAGCAGCTTAGACCTAGCGGGAGTCACCCCATTCGGCGAGCAGTACTTC. This gives the protein CASSLDLAGVTPFGEQYF.

In its sample, this clone was seen a few times. The V and J genes are TRBV29-1 and TRBJ1-1; TRBD1 agrees at 8 bases. Germline trimming cut 6 bases from V and 7 bases from J; bases unmatched to any gene: 7. The length of the CDR3 is 12 residues. CDR1 and CDR2 from the germline V gene are SQVTM and ANQGSEA. CDR3 DNA: TGCAGCGTCCCCATAGGGACAGGTGAAGCTTTCTTT. As protein: CSVPIGTGEAFF.

This clone has more than one count but fewer than ten. The sample holds other DNA sequences that translate to the same CDR3. The chain joins TRBV5-4 to TRBJ2-5, with 9 bases aligning to TRBD1. The CDR3 has 13 amino acids. After removal of 3 bases from V and 3 bases from J, the junction contained 0 bases not matched to a gene. CDR1 is SGHNT, CDR2 YYREEE, per germline (reference sequence). In DNA form, the CDR3 reads TGTGCCAGCAGCTGGGACAGGGAAGAGACCCAGTACTTC. This sequence encodes CASSWDREETQYF.